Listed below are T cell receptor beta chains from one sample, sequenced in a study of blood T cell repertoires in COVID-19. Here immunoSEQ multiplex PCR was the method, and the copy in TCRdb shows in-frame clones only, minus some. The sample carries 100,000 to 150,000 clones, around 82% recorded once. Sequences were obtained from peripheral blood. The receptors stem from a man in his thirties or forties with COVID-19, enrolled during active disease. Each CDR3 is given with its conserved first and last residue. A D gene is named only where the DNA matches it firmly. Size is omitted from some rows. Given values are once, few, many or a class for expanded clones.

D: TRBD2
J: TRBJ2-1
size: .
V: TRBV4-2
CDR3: CASSQAGLAGGYNEQFF
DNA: TGTGCCAGCAGCCAGGCGGGACTAGCGGGAGGATACAATGAGCAGTTCTTC

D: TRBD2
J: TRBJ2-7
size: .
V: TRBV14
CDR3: CASNPRVGLAGFEQYF
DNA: TGTGCCAGCAACCCAAGGGTGGGACTAGCGGGATTCGAGCAGTACTTC

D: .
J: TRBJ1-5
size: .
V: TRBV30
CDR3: CAWMAGVNQPQHF
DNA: TGTGCCTGGATGGCAGGGGTAAATCAGCCCCAGCATTTT

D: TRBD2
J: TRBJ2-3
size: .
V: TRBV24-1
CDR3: CATSDWTSGGAAADTQYF
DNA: TGTGCCACCAGTGATTGGACTAGCGGGGGGGCGGCAGCGGATACGCAGTATTTT

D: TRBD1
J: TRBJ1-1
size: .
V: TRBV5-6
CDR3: CASSLAGRQGRLAFF
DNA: TGTGCCAGCAGCTTGGCGGGTAGACAGGGTAGGTTAGCTTTCTTT

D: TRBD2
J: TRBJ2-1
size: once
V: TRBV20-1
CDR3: CSASAKPSGSNNEQFF
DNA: TGCAGTGCTAGTGCCAAGCCTAGCGGGAGCAACAATGAGCAGTTCTTC

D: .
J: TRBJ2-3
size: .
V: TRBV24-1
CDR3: CATSDLTGDTQYF
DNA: TGTGCCACCAGTGATTTGACGGGGGATACGCAGTATTTT

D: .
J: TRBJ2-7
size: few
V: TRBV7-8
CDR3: CASSPWDISYEQYF
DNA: TGTGCCAGCAGCCCCTGGGACATCTCCTACGAGCAGTACTTC

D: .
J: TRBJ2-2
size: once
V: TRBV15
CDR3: CATSRDPAGPPELFF
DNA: TGTGCCACCAGCAGAGATCCCGCGGGGCCGCCGGAGCTGTTTTTT

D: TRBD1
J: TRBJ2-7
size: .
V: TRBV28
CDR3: CASTQGARLYEQYF
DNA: TGTGCCAGCACCCAGGGGGCCCGCCTCTACGAGCAGTACTTC

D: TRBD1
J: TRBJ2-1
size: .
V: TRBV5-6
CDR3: CASSLGATGVHNEQFF
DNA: TGTGCCAGCAGCTTGGGGGCGACAGGGGTCCACAATGAGCAGTTCTTC

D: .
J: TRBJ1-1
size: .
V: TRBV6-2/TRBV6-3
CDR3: CASSIYLNTEAFF
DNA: TGTGCCAGCAGTATTTACTTGAACACTGAAGCTTTCTTT

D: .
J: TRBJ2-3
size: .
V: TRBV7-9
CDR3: CASSMRVERTDTQYF
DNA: TGTGCCAGCAGCATGCGGGTAGAGCGCACAGATACGCAGTATTTT

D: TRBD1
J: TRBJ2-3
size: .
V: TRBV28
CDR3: CASSLFTGDLDTQYF
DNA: TGTGCCAGCAGTTTATTTACAGGGGATCTGGATACGCAGTATTTT

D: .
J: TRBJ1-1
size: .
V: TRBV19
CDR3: CASSPEGVMNTEAFF
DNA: TGTGCCAGTAGTCCCGAGGGGGTCATGAACACTGAAGCTTTCTTT

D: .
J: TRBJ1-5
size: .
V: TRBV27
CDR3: CASSFNYRDQPQHF
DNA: TGTGCCAGCAGCTTTAACTACAGGGATCAGCCCCAGCATTTT

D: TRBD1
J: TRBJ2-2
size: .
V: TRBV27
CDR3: CASSFTGGANTGELFF
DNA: TGTGCCAGCAGCTTTACAGGGGGCGCGAACACCGGGGAGCTGTTTTTT

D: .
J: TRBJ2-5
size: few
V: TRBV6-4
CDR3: CASREPPQGTQYF
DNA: TGTGCCAGCAGGGAGCCGCCTCAAGGGACCCAGTACTTC

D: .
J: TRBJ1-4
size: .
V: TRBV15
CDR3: CATSSQPWGPLGWAVF
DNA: TGTGCCACCAGCAGTCAACCGTGGGGGCCTTTAGGGTGGGCTGTTTTT

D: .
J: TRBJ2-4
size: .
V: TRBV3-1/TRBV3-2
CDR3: CASSQGAGLANIQYF
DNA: TGTGCCAGCAGCCAAGGGGCGGGGCTAGCGAACATTCAGTACTTC

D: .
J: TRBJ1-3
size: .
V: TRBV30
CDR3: CAWSVSGSHGNTIYF
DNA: TGTGCCTGGAGTGTTTCGGGTTCTCATGGAAACACCATATATTTT

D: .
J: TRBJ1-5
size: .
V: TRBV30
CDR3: CAWKSIPQPQHF
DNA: TGTGCCTGGAAATCTATTCCTCAGCCCCAGCATTTT

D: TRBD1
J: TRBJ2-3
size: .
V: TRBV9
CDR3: CASSGTGGSTDTQYF
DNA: TGTGCCAGCAGTGGGACAGGGGGATCCACAGATACGCAGTATTTT

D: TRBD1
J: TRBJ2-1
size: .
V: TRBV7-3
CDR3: CASSPGTGSEQFF
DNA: TGTGCCAGCAGCCCCGGGACAGGGAGCGAGCAGTTCTTC

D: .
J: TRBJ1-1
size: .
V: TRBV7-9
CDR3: CASSLDRVGDMNTEAFF
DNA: TGTGCCAGCAGCTTAGACAGGGTTGGGGATATGAACACTGAAGCTTTCTTT

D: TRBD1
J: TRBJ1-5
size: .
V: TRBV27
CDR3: CASSFQGQNQPQHF
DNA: TGTGCCAGCAGTTTCCAGGGACAGAATCAGCCCCAGCATTTT

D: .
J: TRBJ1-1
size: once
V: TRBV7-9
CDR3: CASSLVEGSMNTEAFF
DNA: TGTGCCAGCAGCTTAGTGGAGGGAAGCATGAACACTGAAGCTTTCTTT

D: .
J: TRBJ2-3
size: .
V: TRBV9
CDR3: CASSVEVLDSDTQYF
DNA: TGTGCCAGCAGCGTAGAAGTCCTGGACTCAGATACGCAGTATTTT

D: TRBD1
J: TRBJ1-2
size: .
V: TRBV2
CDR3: CASDVTGDYGYTF
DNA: TGTGCCAGCGACGTTACAGGGGACTATGGCTACACCTTC

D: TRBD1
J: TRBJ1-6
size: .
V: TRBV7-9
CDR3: CASSPGGHNSPLHF
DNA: TGTGCCAGCAGCCCAGGGGGTCATAATTCACCCCTCCACTTT

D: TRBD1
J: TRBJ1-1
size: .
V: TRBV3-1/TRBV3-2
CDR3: CASSTHRGPGTEAFF
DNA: TGTGCCAGCAGCACCCACAGGGGGCCGGGCACTGAAGCTTTCTTT